What follows is one T cell receptor beta chain and its context. This sample is drawn from a study of shared clonotypes between healthy human individuals. Study background: A couple of women and a few men aged 18 to 49 made up the donors.

This CDR3 region has 16 residues. The V and J ends lost 2 bases and 7 bases, in that order; junction bases with no gene match: 14. The germline V gene has CDR1 SGHRS and CDR2 YFSETQ. It was across several immunoSEQ plates that each subset's genomic DNA was evenly split. Original data processing: With immunoSEQ giving junction-only sequences and no quality scores, filtering differed. Profiling relied on immunoSEQ multiplex PCR, and the TCRdb table lists in-frame clones only, not all of them. The DNA gave D and trimming, while V, J and clone size come from that table. Altogether about 230,000 clones are present, 50% to 80% being singletons, with the ten largest covering around 10%.

This rearrangement joins TRBV5-1 to TRBJ1-1; 7 nucleotides agree with TRBD1. The receptor was derived from a man aged 25 to 40 in good health. The sequenced sample was memory CD4+ T cells sorted from blood. Subset: CD45RA-negative fraction. Here the CDR3 DNA reads TGCGCCAGCAGCTTACAGGGGAATTGGCTCTCGGGTGAAGCTTTCTTT. Its translation: CASSLQGNWLSGEAFF.